This T cell receptor (beta chain) was captured by sequencing in a study of identical twins (dated by TCRdb to 2015 to 2016). In terms of the full investigation: To test whether fetal clonotypes persist, the study used deep sequencing on TCR alpha and beta repertoires from monozygotic twins, unrelated adults of various ages, and cord blood. To rule out contamination, replicate twin experiments were performed at different times with different library preparation protocols.

All donors were healthy Caucasians. Three pairs of female monozygotic twins, all aged about 18 to 30 years, made up the twin cohort. CD4+ and CD8+ T cell populations were isolated with positive isolation kits from Invitrogen. The CDR3 measures 16 amino acids from cysteine to phenylalanine. The CDR3 DNA has 48 bases and is translated from base 1. For this chain, trimming is 2 bases at the V end and 4 bases at the J end, and the number of junction bases without a gene match is 5. To note about this clonotype: Which antigen it targets is not known. No base quality values were provided; no much bigger clone lies one nucleotide off.

The library was generated by 5' RACE. TCRdb lists the instrument as Illumina HiSeq 2000. A universal primer binding site was introduced by template switching, and a unique molecular identifier was present in the final cDNA, enabling accurate counting of TCR cDNA molecules. Specific primers in the conserved constant-segment region were used to synthesize first-strand cDNA for the TCR alpha and beta chains. To control for contamination, every cDNA library carried two barcodes: a SMART-Mk sample barcode plus Illumina barcodes. TruSeq adapter sequences along with Illumina sample barcodes were introduced in two successive PCR steps. The Illumina HiSeq platform was used with custom primers to sequence TCR alpha and beta cDNA libraries. In the authors' own workflow: Unique molecular identifiers were extracted from raw reads with MiGEC, and CDR3 positions were determined with MiXCR. Recombination models were inferred per individual with the repgenHMM and IGoR tools using an EM algorithm. Shared clonotypes were analyzed with the tcR package in R, and sharing was normalized by the product of cloneset sizes. Out-of-frame nonproductive sequences were analyzed to study raw recombination free of thymic and clonal selection effects. TCRdb itself trimmed the public reads at Q25 with fastp, ran MiXCR and retained productive beta chains. When rows share a CDR3 protein, they turn into one entry using the most common DNA and genes. It is TCRdb's table, rather than the study itself, that gives the V and J calls and clone size. Across this sample there are around 450,000 distinct CDR3 sequences, with 11% to 15% seen only once. Approximately 0.52% of the sample rests with the top ten.

What the work shows at the level of the full study, not this receptor alone: Fewer insertions were carried by abundant cord blood beta clonotypes, a similar but weaker trend appeared in young adult naive repertoires, and no such trend appeared in memory repertoires. In monozygotic twins, recombination models systematically underestimated out-of-frame TCR alpha sharing, but the models matched the sharing seen between unrelated individuals. Invariant T cells such as MAIT and iNKT could partly confound zero-insertion analyses, though diverse VJ usage argued against this for most clonotypes. Excess twin sharing in beta out-of-frame sequences was weaker because fewer shared sequences lowered the signal-to-noise ratio. Compared with coincidental sharing between unrelated individuals, out-of-frame TCR alpha sequences shared between twins had an excess of sequences with low generation probability. Because the same donors could not be followed over many years, the conclusions relied on cross-sectional statistical analysis.

The same specimen was also included in a second study, on yellow fever vaccine responses in identical twins. The second paper further reports: The authors reported that the T cell response to vaccination in identical twins appeared partly convergent and partly personalized. The study precisely tracked vaccine-responding T cell clones in identical twins.

The chain is assembled from TRBV12-3 or TRBV12-4 and TRBJ2-4; TRBD1 lines up with 10 middle nucleotides. The receptor comes from a young woman in good health. The sequenced material came from CD4+ T cells sorted from blood. CDR3 region: CASSLLVGQGKNIQYF. The DNA sequence reads TGTGCCAGCAGTTTATTAGTGGGACAGGGGAAAAACATTCAGTACTTC.